One and the same sample provided the 4 T cell receptor beta chains below, sequenced in a study of technical replicates of blood from several donors. Repertoires were generated with immunoSEQ multiplex PCR, while TCRdb's copy carries only in-frame clones and drops some. The table shows around 60,000 clones, with around 92% occurring only once. Sequenced sample: PBMCs. These receptors all come from a human donor in good health. Some clones in this sample may be carry-over from other donors' samples.

The DNA for the CDR3 is TGTGCCAGCAGCTTGCCACCCGGAGCCTCATACGAGCAGTACTTC. Its translation is CASSLPPGASYEQYF. The chain recombines TRBV7-8 with TRBJ2-7, with D unclear. Trimming removed 3 bases at V and 4 bases at J, with 16 bases between. The CDR3 has 15 amino acids. From germline, CDR1 is SGHVS and CDR2 FQNEAQ.

The rearrangement links TRBV7-6 to TRBJ2-5; 7 positions match TRBD2. V shed 2 bases and J 2 bases; nucleotides not matched to a gene: 11. There are 17 residues in the CDR3. Germline V gene data show CDR1 as SGHVS and CDR2 as FNYEAQ. CDR3 in amino acids: CASSLRGLAAPQETQYF. The CDR3 nucleotides read TGTGCCAGCAGCTTACGAGGGCTAGCGGCCCCTCAAGAGACCCAGTACTTC. The full variable domain, rest sourced from reference TRBV7-6 and TRBJ2-5, is GAGVSQSPRYKVTKRGQDVALRCDPISGHVSLYWYRQALGQGPEFLTYFNYEAQQDKSGLPNDRFSAERPEGSISTLTIQRTEQRDSAMYRCASSLRGLAAPQETQYFGPGTRLLVL.

V gene TRBV29-1 combines with J gene TRBJ2-7; the D gene is possibly TRBD1 (9 bases). The CDR3 is 17 amino acids. Germline-derived CDR1 and CDR2 are SQVTM and ANQGSEA. V was clipped by 3 bases and J by 5 bases, with 26 bases between them. CDR3 in DNA: TGCAGCGTTGAGGACAGGGGACCGGGACTAGTCTTCCACGAGCAGTACTTC. As protein: CSVEDRGPGLVFHEQYF.

The rearrangement uses TRBV18 and TRBJ1-2; D is possibly TRBD1 (5 bases). The CDR3 spans 13 residues. V was clipped by 3 bases and J by 8 bases, with 13 bases between them. Germline V gene sequence: CDR1 KGHSH, CDR2 LQKENI. The CDR3 DNA reads TGTGCCAGCTCACCCCGGACATTGGAGGGCTACACCTTC. This sequence encodes CASSPRTLEGYTF.